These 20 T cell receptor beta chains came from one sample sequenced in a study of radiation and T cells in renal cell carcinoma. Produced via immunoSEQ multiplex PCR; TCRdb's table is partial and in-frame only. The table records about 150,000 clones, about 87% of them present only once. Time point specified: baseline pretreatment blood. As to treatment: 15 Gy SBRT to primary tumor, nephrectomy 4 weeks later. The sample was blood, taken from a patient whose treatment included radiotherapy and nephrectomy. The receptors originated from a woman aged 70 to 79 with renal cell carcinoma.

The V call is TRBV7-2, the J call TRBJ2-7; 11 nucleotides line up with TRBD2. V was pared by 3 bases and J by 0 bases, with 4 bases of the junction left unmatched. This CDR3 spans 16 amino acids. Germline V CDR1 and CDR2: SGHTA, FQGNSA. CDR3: CASSFGTSGSSYEQYF. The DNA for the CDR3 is TGTGCCAGCAGCTTCGGGACTAGCGGAAGCTCCTACGAGCAGTACTTC.

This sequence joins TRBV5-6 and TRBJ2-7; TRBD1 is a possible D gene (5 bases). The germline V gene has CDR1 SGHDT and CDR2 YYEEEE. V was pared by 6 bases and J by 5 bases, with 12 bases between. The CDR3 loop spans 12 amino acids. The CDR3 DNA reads TGTGCCAGCAACCTTCAGGGTAACGAGCAGTACTTC. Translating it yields CASNLQGNEQYF.

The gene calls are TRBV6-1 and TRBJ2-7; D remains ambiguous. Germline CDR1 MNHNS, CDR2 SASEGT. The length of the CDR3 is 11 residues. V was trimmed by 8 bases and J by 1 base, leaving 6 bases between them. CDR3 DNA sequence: TGTGCCAGCGACCGTTCCTACGAGCAGTACTTC. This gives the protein CASDRSYEQYF.

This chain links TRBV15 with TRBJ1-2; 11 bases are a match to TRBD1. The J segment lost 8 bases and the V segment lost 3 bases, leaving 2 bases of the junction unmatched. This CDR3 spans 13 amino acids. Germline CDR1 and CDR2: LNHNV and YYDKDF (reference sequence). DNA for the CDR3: TGTGCCACCAGCAGGGGACAGGGGGAAGGCTACACCTTC. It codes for CATSRGQGEGYTF.

The CDR3 protein is CASSPVAGAGNTIYF. The CDR3 region has the DNA TGCGCCAGCAGCCCGGTAGCCGGGGCTGGAAACACCATATATTTT. The chain carries TRBV5-1 and TRBJ1-3; D remains ambiguous. The CDR3 is 15 residues long. Germline V gene lookup returns CDR1 SGHRS and CDR2 YFSETQ. Between the trimmed V and J ends, which lost 4 bases and 2 bases, there was a span of 13 bases.

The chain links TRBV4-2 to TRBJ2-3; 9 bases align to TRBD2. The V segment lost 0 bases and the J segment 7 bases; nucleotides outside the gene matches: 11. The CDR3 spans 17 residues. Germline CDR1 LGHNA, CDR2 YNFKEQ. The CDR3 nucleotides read TGTGCCAGCAGCCAAGACCCTAGCGGGGCGCTACAGAATACGCAGTATTTT. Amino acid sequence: CASSQDPSGALQNTQYF.

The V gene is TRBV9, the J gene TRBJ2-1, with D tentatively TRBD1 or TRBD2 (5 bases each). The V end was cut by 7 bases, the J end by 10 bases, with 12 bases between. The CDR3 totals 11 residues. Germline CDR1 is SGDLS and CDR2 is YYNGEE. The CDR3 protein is CASGGRSEQFF. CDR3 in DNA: TGTGCCAGCGGGGGTAGGTCAGAGCAGTTCTTC.

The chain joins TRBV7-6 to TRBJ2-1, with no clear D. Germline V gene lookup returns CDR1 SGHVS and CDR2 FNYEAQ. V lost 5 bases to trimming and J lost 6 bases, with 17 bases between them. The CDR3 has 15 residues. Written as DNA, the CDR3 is TGTGCCAGCAGCCACGACCACTCGCCGTCCAATGAGCAGTTCTTC. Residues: CASSHDHSPSNEQFF. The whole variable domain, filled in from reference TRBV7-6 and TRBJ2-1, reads GAGVSQSPRYKVTKRGQDVALRCDPISGHVSLYWYRQALGQGPEFLTYFNYEAQQDKSGLPNDRFSAERPEGSISTLTIQRTEQRDSAMYRCASSHDHSPSNEQFFGPGTRLTVL.

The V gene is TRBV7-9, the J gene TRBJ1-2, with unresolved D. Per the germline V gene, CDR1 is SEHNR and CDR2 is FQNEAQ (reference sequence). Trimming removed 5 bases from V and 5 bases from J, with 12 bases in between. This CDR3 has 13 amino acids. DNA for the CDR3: TGTGCCAGCAGCCCCTCGGAGGGATATGGCTACACCTTC. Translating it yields CASSPSEGYGYTF.

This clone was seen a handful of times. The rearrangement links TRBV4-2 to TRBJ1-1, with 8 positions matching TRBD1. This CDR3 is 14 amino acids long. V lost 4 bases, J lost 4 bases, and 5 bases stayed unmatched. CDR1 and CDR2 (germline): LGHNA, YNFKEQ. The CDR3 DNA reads TGTGCCAGCAGCCCCGTGACAGGGGTCACTGAAGCTTTCTTT. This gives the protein CASSPVTGVTEAFF.

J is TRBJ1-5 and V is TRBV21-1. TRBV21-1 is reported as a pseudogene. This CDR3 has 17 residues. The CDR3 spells CASSKVGRDYSNQPQHF. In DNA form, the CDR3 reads TGTGCCAGCAGCAAAGTGGGCAGAGACTATAGCAATCAGCCCCAGCATTTT.

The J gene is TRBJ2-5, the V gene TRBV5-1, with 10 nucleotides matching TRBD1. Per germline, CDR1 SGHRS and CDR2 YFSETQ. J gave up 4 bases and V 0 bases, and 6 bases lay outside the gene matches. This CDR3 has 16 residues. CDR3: CASSLGFRDRGETQYF. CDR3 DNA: TGCGCCAGCAGCTTGGGTTTTAGGGACAGGGGAGAGACCCAGTACTTC.

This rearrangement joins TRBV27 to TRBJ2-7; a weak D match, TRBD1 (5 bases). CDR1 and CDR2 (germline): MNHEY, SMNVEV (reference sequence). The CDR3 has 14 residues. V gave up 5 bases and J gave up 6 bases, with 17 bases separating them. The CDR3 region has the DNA TGTGCCAGCAGTCCACAGGCACTGGGCGGCGAGCAGTACTTC. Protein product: CASSPQALGGEQYF.

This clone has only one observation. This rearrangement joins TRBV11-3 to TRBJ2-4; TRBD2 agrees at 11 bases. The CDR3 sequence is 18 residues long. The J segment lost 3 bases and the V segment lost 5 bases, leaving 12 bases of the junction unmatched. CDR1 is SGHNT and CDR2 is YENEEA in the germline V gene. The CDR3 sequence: CASSPGVAGGPDKNIQYF. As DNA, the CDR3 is TGTGCCAGCAGCCCCGGGGTAGCGGGGGGGCCGGACAAAAACATTCAGTACTTC.

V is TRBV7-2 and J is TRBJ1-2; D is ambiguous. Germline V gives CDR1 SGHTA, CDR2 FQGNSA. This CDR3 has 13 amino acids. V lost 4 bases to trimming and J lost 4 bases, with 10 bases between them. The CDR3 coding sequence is TGTGCCAGCAGCTCGGACCTCCGCTATGGCTACACCTTC. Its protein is CASSSDLRYGYTF.

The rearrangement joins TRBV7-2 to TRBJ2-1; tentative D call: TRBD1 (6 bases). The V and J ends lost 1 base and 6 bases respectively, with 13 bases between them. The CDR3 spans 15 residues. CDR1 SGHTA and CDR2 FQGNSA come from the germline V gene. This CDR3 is CASSLGGPPGNEQFF. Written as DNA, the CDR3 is TGTGCCAGCAGCTTAGGGGGGCCCCCCGGCAATGAGCAGTTCTTC.

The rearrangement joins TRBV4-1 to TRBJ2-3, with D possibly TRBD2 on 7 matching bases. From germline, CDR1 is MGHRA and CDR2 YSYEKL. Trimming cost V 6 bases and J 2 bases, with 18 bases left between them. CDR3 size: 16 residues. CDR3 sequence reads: CASSPLGGPITDTQYF. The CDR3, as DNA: TGCGCCAGCAGTCCCCTGGGGGGGCCTATCACAGATACGCAGTATTTT.

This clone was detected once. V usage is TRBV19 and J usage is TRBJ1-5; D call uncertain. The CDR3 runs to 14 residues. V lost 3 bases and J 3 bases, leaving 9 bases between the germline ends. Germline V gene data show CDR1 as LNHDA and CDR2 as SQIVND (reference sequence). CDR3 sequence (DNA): TGTGCCAGTAGTATCGTCAGCATCAATCAGCCCCAGCATTTT. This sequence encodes CASSIVSINQPQHF.

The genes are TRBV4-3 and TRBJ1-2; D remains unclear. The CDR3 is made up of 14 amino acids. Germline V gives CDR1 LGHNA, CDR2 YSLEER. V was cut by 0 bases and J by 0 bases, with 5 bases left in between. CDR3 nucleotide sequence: TGCGCCAGCAGCCAAGATCTAGCTAACTATGGCTACACCTTC. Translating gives CASSQDLANYGYTF.

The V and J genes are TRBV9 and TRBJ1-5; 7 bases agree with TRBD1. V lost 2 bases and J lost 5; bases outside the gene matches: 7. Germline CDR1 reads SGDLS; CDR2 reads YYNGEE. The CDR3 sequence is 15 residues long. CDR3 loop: CASSVGDSRYQPQHF. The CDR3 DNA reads TGTGCCAGCAGCGTTGGGGACAGCCGATATCAGCCCCAGCATTTT.